Listed below are T cell receptor beta chains from one sample, sequenced in a study of shared clonotypes between healthy human individuals. Measured with immunoSEQ multiplex PCR; TCRdb has only the in-frame clones, and not every one. The sample has 2 million to 2.5 million clones, 90% to 95% seen once. The sequenced material came from naive CD4+ T cells from PBMCs. These TCRs come from a man between 18 and 35 years old in good health. Some clones in this sample may be carry-over from other donors' samples. Each CDR3 is given with its conserved first and last residue. D genes are given only for firm matches. Clone size appears in some rows only: once, few, many, or a class for an expanded clone.

D gene | J gene | clone size | V gene | CDR3 DNA | CDR3 protein
. | TRBJ2-1 | once | TRBV6-1 | TGTGCCACTTCAGGGGGGTTTTGGGACAATGAGCAGTTCTTC | CATSGGFWDNEQFF
. | TRBJ2-7 | once | TRBV6-6 | TGTGCCAGCAGTTACCTACTCGCGGCCTCCTACGAGCAGTACTTC | CASSYLLAASYEQYF
. | TRBJ2-1 | . | TRBV1 | TGCACCAGCAGCCAGGTGGCGGGTGCGTGGTTAAAGCGGGAATACAATGAGCAGTTCTTC | CTSSQVAGAWLKREYNEQFF
TRBD2 | TRBJ2-7 | . | TRBV2 | TGTGCCAGCAGCCGGGAGGAAGAAGGGCAGTACTTC | CASSREEEGQYF
. | TRBJ1-1 | . | TRBV2 | TGTGCTACCCAGGTCGGGGGGTCGGGGAACACTGAAGCTTTCTTT | CATQVGGSGNTEAFF
. | TRBJ2-3 | . | TRBV5-1 | TGCGCCAGCAGCGCTTTCACCGCTAGCACAGATACGCAGTATTTT | CASSAFTASTDTQYF
. | TRBJ1-2 | . | TRBV28 | TGTGCCAGCAGTAAACGACAGTTGGGGGCGGACTATGGCTACACCTTC | CASSKRQLGADYGYTF
TRBD1 | TRBJ2-7 | . | TRBV7-8 | TGTGCCAGCAGATCAAACGGCGGGACAGGCTCTTCCTACGAGCAGTACTTC | CASRSNGGTGSSYEQYF
TRBD1 | TRBJ1-5 | once | TRBV19 | TGTGCCAGTAGTGGACGGACAGGGAGCAATCAGCCCCAGCATTTT | CASSGRTGSNQPQHF
. | TRBJ2-2 | . | TRBV11-2 | TGTGCCAGCAGCTTAGAGGGGGAGCTGTTTTTT | CASSLEGELFF
TRBD1 | TRBJ2-7 | . | TRBV28 | TGTGCCAGCAGTTTATGGTCAGGGGGCATTTTCTACGAGCAGTACTTC | CASSLWSGGIFYEQYF
TRBD1 | TRBJ1-1 | . | TRBV6-5 | TGTGCCAGCAGTCCAGGGGGATCGGCCTTGACGGCTTTCTTT | CASSPGGSALTAFF
. | TRBJ1-4 | . | TRBV5-4 | TGTGCCAGCAGCTTGGCTGGTGTTAATGAAAAACTGTTTTTT | CASSLAGVNEKLFF
TRBD2 | TRBJ2-1 | . | TRBV11-3 | TGTGCCAGCAGCTTAGGCCTAGCGGGAGGACACTACAATGAGCAGTTCTTC | CASSLGLAGGHYNEQFF
TRBD1 | TRBJ1-2 | . | TRBV4-1 | TGCGCCAGCAGCCAACCGCGACAGGGGAGTAGCTATGGCTACACCTTC | CASSQPRQGSSYGYTF
. | TRBJ1-2 | . | TRBV18 | TGTGCCAGCTCACCACTATCTCAGGGCGCGAAGTATGGCTACACCTTC | CASSPLSQGAKYGYTF
TRBD1 | TRBJ1-4 | . | TRBV7-2 | TGTGCCAGCAGCTCAGGGGACAGGGGCGGTAAAAAACTGTTTTTT | CASSSGDRGGKKLFF
. | TRBJ2-7 | . | TRBV5-6 | TGTGCCAGCAGCTTGGAAAGGGGCGGCTACTGGAACGAGCAGTACTTC | CASSLERGGYWNEQYF
. | TRBJ1-2 | . | TRBV5-6 | TGTGCCAGCAGCATGGACAGCGGGGGCTACACCTTC | CASSMDSGGYTF